The rows below give T cell receptor beta chains drawn from one sample of a study of T cell responses to AZD1222 COVID-19 vaccine. Profiling relied on immunoSEQ multiplex PCR, and the TCRdb table lists in-frame clones only, not all of them. The table lists about 73,000 clones, approximately 92% of them singletons. Sequenced material: peripheral blood, taken 28 days after the second AZD1222 dose. All receptors derive from an adult who received the AZD1222 COVID-19 vaccine. Both conserved end residues are part of each CDR3. The D gene is left open where the match is weak. A row's size may be missing; if present it is once, few, many or a size class.

TRBJ2-7	TRBV5-6	once	16	.	CASSLMKTAMGLEQYF	TGTGCCAGCAGCTTAATGAAAACAGCCATGGGCCTCGAGCAGTACTTC
TRBJ1-1	TRBV14	.	15	TRBD1	CASSRYRGIRTEAFF	TGTGCCAGCAGTCGATACAGGGGAATTAGGACTGAAGCTTTCTTT
TRBJ2-2	TRBV2	few	15	.	CASRSGTLNTGELFF	TGTGCCAGCAGGTCCGGGACACTAAACACCGGGGAGCTGTTTTTT
TRBJ2-3	TRBV7-3	.	16	TRBD2	CASSSLERGGFDTQYF	TGTGCCAGCAGTTCTCTAGAGCGGGGGGGATTCGATACGCAGTATTTT
TRBJ1-4	TRBV19	.	15	TRBD1	CASSIPGTGGEKLFF	TGTGCCAGTAGTATCCCCGGGACAGGTGGTGAAAAACTGTTTTTT
TRBJ1-5	TRBV5-8	.	14	TRBD1	CASSFRDRGQPQHF	TGTGCCAGCAGCTTCCGGGACAGGGGACAGCCCCAGCATTTT
TRBJ1-1	TRBV3-1/TRBV3-2	.	14	.	CASSRLEGKSEAFF	TGTGCCAGCAGCCGCCTGGAGGGGAAGTCTGAAGCTTTCTTT
TRBJ2-5	TRBV7-9	.	16	TRBD2	CASNQGLAGVRETQYF	TGTGCCAGCAACCAAGGACTAGCGGGAGTTCGAGAGACCCAGTACTTC
TRBJ1-3	TRBV9	.	15	.	CASSLIPGTGNTIYF	TGTGCCAGCAGCCTAATCCCGGGAACTGGAAACACCATATATTTT
TRBJ1-6	TRBV6-1	.	19	TRBD1	CASSDPAGGLSSYNSPLHF	TGTGCCAGCAGTGACCCGGCAGGGGGTCTAAGCTCCTATAATTCACCCCTCCACTTT
TRBJ2-5	TRBV5-1	.	16	.	CASSFGLAARAETQYF	TGCGCCAGCAGCTTTGGTCTTGCGGCCAGGGCGGAGACCCAGTACTTC
TRBJ2-1	TRBV4-2	.	12	.	CASSQDGDEQFF	TGTGCCAGCAGCCAAGATGGTGATGAGCAGTTCTTC
TRBJ1-4	TRBV5-1	.	15	TRBD1	CASSLAQGGGEKLFF	TGCGCCAGCAGCTTGGCACAGGGGGGTGGAGAAAAACTGTTTTTT
TRBJ2-1	TRBV19	.	15	.	CASSPTPPSYNEQFF	TGTGCCAGTAGTCCCACCCCTCCATCCTACAATGAGCAGTTCTTC